Shown below are 14 T cell receptor beta chains from a single sample sequenced in a study of T-cell memory formation after mild COVID-19. TCRdb re-analysed the 5' RACE reads in MiXCR, keeping a single row per CDR3 protein. The table records under 300,000 distinct CDR3 sequences, 7% to 10% of them present only once. Sequencing input: PBMCs or a T cell subset sorted from them (not recorded which). The receptors come from a man in his late teens or twenties who had mild COVID-19 (a few samples of this study predate the infection). Cell type and time point are not known.

The J gene is TRBJ2-1, the V gene TRBV6-5; 10 bases map to TRBD2. The CDR3 spans 16 residues. Unmatched junction bases numbered 12, after V lost 6 bases and J lost 7 bases. Germline-derived CDR1 and CDR2 are MNHEY and SVGAGI. CDR3 in amino acids: CASRYLAGASGNEQFF. The CDR3 DNA reads as TGTGCCAGCAGGTATCTAGCGGGGGCCTCCGGGAATGAGCAGTTCTTC.

This clonotype turned up a few times. The rearrangement uses TRBV13 and TRBJ2-7, with D unresolved. The V and J ends lost 3 bases and 5 bases respectively, with 14 bases between them. Germline values: CDR1 PRHDT, CDR2 FYEKMQ (reference sequence). CDR3 length: 14 residues. The CDR3, as DNA: TGTGCCAGCAGCTTCGAGGCTAGAACCCACGAGCAGTACTTC. Encoded protein: CASSFEARTHEQYF.

In this sample, this clonotype turned up a few times. The chain combines TRBV9 with TRBJ1-5; no clear D gene. Germline CDR1 and CDR2: SGDLS and YYNGEE. Trimming left V 0 bases short and J 4 bases short, with 5 bases between. The CDR3 contains 13 residues. The CDR3, as DNA: TGTGCCAGCAGCGTAGATCTTAATCAGCCCCAGCATTTT. Translating gives CASSVDLNQPQHF.

There are many counts of this clonotype. The chain employs TRBV6-5 and TRBJ1-5; D is perhaps TRBD1 (6 bases). Trimming removed 5 bases at V and 0 bases at J, with 17 bases between. Per the germline V gene, CDR1 is MNHEY and CDR2 is SVGAGI. The CDR3 totals 17 residues. This CDR3 reads CASSPRVGTYSNQPQHF. CDR3 nucleotides: TGTGCCAGCAGTCCCCGGGTAGGGACATATAGCAATCAGCCCCAGCATTTT.

A few counts support this clonotype. V is TRBV20-1 and J is TRBJ2-7; tentative D call: TRBD1 (6 bases). The length of the CDR3 is 15 residues. The V gene lost 0 bases and the J gene lost 2 bases, with 14 bases spanning the gap. The germline V gene has CDR1 DFQATT and CDR2 SNEGSKA (reference sequence). The CDR3 DNA sequence: TGCAGTGCTAGAGATCGAACAGGGCCCCCCTACGAGCAGTACTTC. Its translation is CSARDRTGPPYEQYF.

The rearrangement uses TRBV5-6 and TRBJ1-2, with D maybe TRBD1 (6 bases). Germline CDR1 is SGHDT and CDR2 is YYEEEE. The V and J ends lost 7 bases and 8 bases respectively, with 18 bases between them. This CDR3 is built from 13 residues. The CDR3 reads CASDTGGGYGYTF. The CDR3 DNA reads TGTGCCAGCGACACCGGGGGGGGCTACGGCTACACCTTC.

The chain is built from TRBV5-6 and TRBJ1-1; 12 bases are a match to TRBD1. V dropped 0 bases and J dropped 6; count of bases not matched to a gene: 3. The CDR3 contains 15 residues. The germline V gene encodes CDR1 SGHDT and CDR2 YYEEEE. CDR3: CASSLAGQGAPEAFF. The CDR3 nucleotides are TGTGCCAGCAGCTTGGCGGGACAGGGGGCTCCTGAAGCTTTCTTT. Combining the CDR3 with reference TRBV5-6 and TRBJ1-1 gives the whole variable domain DAGVTQSPTHLIKTRGQQVTLRCSPKSGHDTVSWYQQALGQGPQFIFQYYEEEERQRGNFPDRFSGHQFPNYSSELNVNALLLGDSALYLCASSLAGQGAPEAFFGQGTRLTVV.

The chain recombines TRBV27 with TRBJ2-3; D gene ambiguous. CDR1 is MNHEY and CDR2 is SMNVEV in the germline V gene (reference sequence). The CDR3 runs 15 residues. V was trimmed by 5 bases and J by 3 bases, leaving 15 bases between them. The CDR3 region has the DNA TGTGCCAGCAGTGAATTGGCGTATCTGACAGATACGCAGTATTTT. It is translated as CASSELAYLTDTQYF.

The CDR3 DNA reads TGTGCCAGCAGTGATCGCTGGTGGGAAAAACTGTTTTTT. This codes for CASSDRWWEKLFF. This sequence joins TRBV2 and TRBJ1-4; no clear D gene. The CDR3 is 13 amino acids. Germline V gives CDR1 SNHLY, CDR2 FYNNEI. Trimming pared 3 bases from V and 8 bases from J, leaving 10 bases between.

This clonotype was seen a few times. This chain links TRBV6-5 with TRBJ2-1, with TRBD1 matching 9 bases. Germline CDR1 is MNHEY and CDR2 is SVGAGI. The CDR3 loop spans 15 amino acids. Trimming cost V 4 bases and J 4 bases; bases outside gene matches: 5. CDR3 DNA: TGTGCCAGCAGTTCCCCGGGACAGGGATACAATGAGCAGTTCTTC. Translating it yields CASSSPGQGYNEQFF.

Ten or more counts support this clonotype. This rearrangement joins TRBV6-4 to TRBJ2-3; tentative D call: TRBD2 (6 bases). Germline CDR1 MRHNA, CDR2 SNTAGT. CDR3 length equals 14 residues. V lost 6 bases to trimming and J lost 0 bases, with 10 bases between them. The CDR3, as DNA: TGTGCCAGCAGGGCCGGGACTAGCACAGATACGCAGTATTTT. Translated, it gives CASRAGTSTDTQYF.

This clonotype occurred a few times. This rearrangement joins TRBV28 to TRBJ1-1; D gene uncertain. This CDR3 is 11 amino acids long. Trimming took off 2 bases at V and 11 bases at J, with 9 bases between the two ends. Per germline, CDR1 MDHEN and CDR2 SYDVKM. The CDR3 sequence is CASSLGLQAFF. CDR3 in DNA: TGTGCCAGCAGTTTAGGACTGCAGGCTTTCTTT.

The chain uses TRBV9 and TRBJ1-2; 7 positions agree with TRBD1. After removal of 3 bases from V and 5 bases from J, the junction contained 10 bases not matched to a gene. The CDR3 consists of 15 residues. CDR1 and CDR2 from the germline V gene are SGDLS and YYNGEE. CDR3 coding DNA: TGTGCCAGCAGCGAAGGTGGAGGGGGCGTATATGGCTACACCTTC. Translating it yields CASSEGGGGVYGYTF. Drawing the rest from reference TRBV9 and TRBJ1-2, the complete variable domain is DSGVTQTPKHLITATGQRVTLRCSPRSGDLSVYWYQQSLDQGLQFLIQYYNGEERAKGNILERFSAQQFPDLHSELNLSSLELGDSALYFCASSEGGGGVYGYTFGSGTRLTVV.

The table lists this clonotype with a few counts. The V and J genes are TRBV6-2 or TRBV6-3 and TRBJ2-7; TRBD2 is a possible D gene (5 bases). Germline CDR1 and CDR2: MNHEY and SVGEGT. Trimming cost V 2 bases and J 5 bases, with 10 bases left between them. The CDR3 extends over 13 amino acids. This chain's CDR3 is CASSYLRGNEQYV. The CDR3 DNA sequence: TGTGCCAGCAGTTACCTTAGAGGGAACGAGCAGTACGTC.